This T cell receptor (beta chain) was recorded in a study of blood T cell repertoires in COVID-19. Background on the study: Sites in the United States, Italy and Spain provided acute and convalescent COVID-19 samples. PBMCs, B-cell-depleted T cells, or T cells were the source of the cDNA or gDNA that made up the material.

The V and J ends lost 6 bases and 6 bases, in that order; junction bases with no gene match: 3. Germline V gene lookup returns CDR1 SGHTA and CDR2 FQGNSA. CDR3 size: 13 residues. The assay was immunoSEQ multiplex PCR, and TCRdb's table has in-frame clones only and misses some. The sample has 250,000 to 300,000 clones; about 85% are singletons. V is TRBV7-2 and J is TRBJ2-2, with 8 bases fitting TRBD1. The TCR comes from a woman between 45 and 60 years old who had recovered from COVID-19. The specimen was peripheral blood. CDR3: CASRWTGPGELFF. For the CDR3, the DNA is TGTGCCAGCAGGTGGACAGGGCCCGGGGAGCTGTTTTTT.